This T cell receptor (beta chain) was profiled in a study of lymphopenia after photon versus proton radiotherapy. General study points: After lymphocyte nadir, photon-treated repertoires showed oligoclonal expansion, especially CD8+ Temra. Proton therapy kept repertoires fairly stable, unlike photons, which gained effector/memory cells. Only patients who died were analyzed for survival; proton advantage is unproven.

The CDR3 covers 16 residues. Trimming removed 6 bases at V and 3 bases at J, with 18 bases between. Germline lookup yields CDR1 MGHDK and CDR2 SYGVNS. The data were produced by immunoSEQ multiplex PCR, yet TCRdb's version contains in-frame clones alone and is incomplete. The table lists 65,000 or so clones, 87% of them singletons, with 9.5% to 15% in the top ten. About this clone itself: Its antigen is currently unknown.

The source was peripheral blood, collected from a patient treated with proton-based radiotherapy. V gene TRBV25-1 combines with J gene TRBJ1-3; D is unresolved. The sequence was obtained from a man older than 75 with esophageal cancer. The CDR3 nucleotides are TGTGCCAGCAGGCCCAGTGTATCACAAGGTGGAAACACCATATATTTT. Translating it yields CASRPSVSQGGNTIYF.